The 22 T cell receptor beta chains reported below all come from one sample, sequenced in a study of blood T cell repertoires in COVID-19. TCRdb's copy holds only in-frame clones and misses some; the assay was immunoSEQ multiplex PCR. The sample lists 130,000 to 150,000 clones; roughly 79% were seen once. The sample was peripheral blood. The origin of the receptors is a human donor in a cohort sampled during active COVID-19.

The chain uses TRBV9 and TRBJ2-6, with 9 bases aligning to TRBD1. This CDR3 comprises 18 residues. J lost 1 base, V lost 3 bases, and 8 bases had no gene match. The germline gives CDR1 SGDLS, CDR2 YYNGEE. This chain's CDR3 is CASSATTGGLSGANVLTF. In DNA form, the CDR3 reads TGTGCCAGCAGCGCCACGACAGGGGGATTATCTGGGGCCAACGTCCTGACTTTC.

V usage is TRBV9 and J usage is TRBJ2-2; D might be TRBD1 (7 bases). Germline CDR1 is SGDLS and CDR2 is YYNGEE. The V end lost 0 bases, the J end lost 4 bases, and 16 bases lay between the germline ends. This CDR3 is built from 17 residues. For the CDR3, the DNA is TGTGCCAGCAGCGTAGAGGCGGGGACAGCCTCCACCGGGGAGCTGTTTTTT. Residues: CASSVEAGTASTGELFF. The variable domain in full, completed from reference TRBV9 and TRBJ2-2, reads DSGVTQTPKHLITATGQRVTLRCSPRSGDLSVYWYQQSLDQGLQFLIQYYNGEERAKGNILERFSAQQFPDLHSELNLSSLELGDSALYFCASSVEAGTASTGELFFGEGSRLTVL.

The V call is TRBV7-9, the J call TRBJ2-1, with 9 bases lining up with TRBD2. Trimming took 5 bases from V and 3 from J; bases not matched to a gene: 5. Germline V CDR1 and CDR2: SEHNR, FQNEAQ (reference sequence). The CDR3 has 15 amino acids. CDR3 protein: CASSPGLAGYNEQFF. CDR3 DNA: TGTGCCAGCAGCCCGGGACTAGCTGGCTACAATGAGCAGTTCTTC.

V usage is TRBV5-1 and J usage is TRBJ2-7; a weak D match, TRBD2 (5 bases). The V end lost 1 base, the J end lost 3 bases, and 11 bases lay between the germline ends. CDR3 size: 14 residues. Germline values: CDR1 SGHRS, CDR2 YFSETQ. CDR3 sequence: CASSLSLTSYEQYF. CDR3 nucleotide sequence: TGCGCCAGCAGCTTGTCCCTTACTAGCTACGAGCAGTACTTC.

This clone was recorded a few times. The rearrangement links TRBV24-1 to TRBJ2-6; 9 bases line up with TRBD1. The germline V gene has CDR1 KGHDR and CDR2 SFDVKD. CDR3 size: 16 residues. V shed 10 bases, J shed 1 base, and the junction held 7 bases outside the gene matches. The chain's CDR3 is CATRPGTGSGANVLTF. The CDR3 coding sequence is TGTGCCACACGTCCCGGGACAGGGTCTGGGGCCAACGTCCTGACTTTC.

The chain recombines TRBV7-9 with TRBJ2-3, with 13 bases fitting TRBD2. This CDR3 comprises 17 residues. V lost 5 bases to trimming and J lost 3 bases; unmatched junction nucleotides: 8. The germline gives CDR1 SEHNR, CDR2 FQNEAQ (reference sequence). The CDR3 reads CASSPTMTSGRTDTQYF. The CDR3 DNA sequence: TGTGCCAGCAGCCCCACCATGACTAGCGGGAGGACAGATACGCAGTATTTT.

V and J are TRBV28 and TRBJ2-3; tentatively, D is TRBD1 (7 bases). The CDR3 length is 15 residues. Germline CDR1 MDHEN, CDR2 SYDVKM. V was clipped by 6 bases and J by 1 base, with 14 bases between them. CDR3 sequence reads: CASSHQGEGTDTQYF. The CDR3 coding sequence is TGTGCCAGCAGCCATCAGGGGGAGGGCACAGATACGCAGTATTTT.

This clone appeared a single time. V is TRBV11-2 and J is TRBJ2-1; weak D call: TRBD2 (5 bases). The germline gives CDR1 SGHAT, CDR2 FQNNGV. V lost 3 bases and J lost 5, with 14 bases in between. The CDR3 sequence is 15 residues long. This CDR3 reads CASSLTGIPDNEQFF. Here the CDR3 DNA reads TGTGCCAGCAGCTTGACGGGGATCCCGGACAATGAGCAGTTCTTC.

The chain recombines TRBV28 with TRBJ1-5; D remains ambiguous. Germline CDR1 and CDR2: MDHEN and SYDVKM. The CDR3 contains 12 residues. Trimming cost V 5 bases and J 5 bases, with 7 bases left between them. CDR3 in amino acids: CASSLEYQPQHF. The CDR3, as DNA: TGTGCCAGCAGTCTCGAGTATCAGCCCCAGCATTTT. Combining the CDR3 with reference TRBV28 and TRBJ1-5 gives the whole variable domain DVKVTQSSRYLVKRTGEKVFLECVQDMDHENMFWYRQDPGLGLRLIYFSYDVKMKEKGDIPEGYSVSREKKERFSLILESASTNQTSMYLCASSLEYQPQHFGDGTRLSIL.

This clone has just a few counts. The V call is TRBV5-1, the J call TRBJ2-1; 10 positions match TRBD2. V lost 4 bases to trimming and J lost 1 base; unmatched junction nucleotides: 2. Germline V gene sequence: CDR1 SGHRS, CDR2 YFSETQ. CDR3 length equals 15 residues. The CDR3 sequence: CASSRGLASYNEQFF. The CDR3 DNA is TGCGCCAGCAGCCGGGGACTAGCGTCCTACAATGAGCAGTTCTTC.

V and J are TRBV28 and TRBJ1-1; a weak D match, TRBD1 (6 bases). The CDR3 is made up of 13 amino acids. Between the trimmed V and J ends, which lost 5 bases and 5 bases, there was a span of 12 bases. CDR1 MDHEN and CDR2 SYDVKM come from the germline V gene. CDR3 sequence: CASSELRGTEAFF. The CDR3 DNA reads TGTGCCAGCAGTGAACTCAGGGGTACTGAAGCTTTCTTT. Filled out from reference TRBV28 and TRBJ1-1, the complete variable domain reads DVKVTQSSRYLVKRTGEKVFLECVQDMDHENMFWYRQDPGLGLRLIYFSYDVKMKEKGDIPEGYSVSREKKERFSLILESASTNQTSMYLCASSELRGTEAFFGQGTRLTVV.

The CDR3 spells CASSLDRDRSYEQYF. CDR3 sequence (DNA): TGCGCCAGCAGCTTGGACAGGGACAGGTCCTACGAGCAGTACTTC. The chain carries TRBV5-1 and TRBJ2-7; 8 bases match TRBD1. The CDR3 is 15 residues long. The germline gives CDR1 SGHRS, CDR2 YFSETQ. The junction had 3 bases not matched to a gene; V was cut back by 0 bases and J by 1 base.

DNA of the CDR3: TGTGCCAGCAGCCAGGTGAGAGGCGAGCAGTACTTC. It yields the protein CASSQVRGEQYF. The gene calls are TRBV7-8 and TRBJ2-7; D not resolved. This CDR3 is built from 12 residues. V dropped 5 bases and J dropped 6 bases, with 11 bases sitting between them. Per germline, CDR1 SGHVS and CDR2 FQNEAQ.

This chain links TRBV7-2 with TRBJ2-2, with TRBD2 as a possible D gene (6 bases). Germline V CDR1 and CDR2: SGHTA, FQGNSA. The CDR3 runs to 19 residues. V was cut by 1 base and J by 6 bases, with 24 bases left in between. CDR3 sequence (DNA): TGTGCCAGCAGCTTAGGCTTGGGAGGTAGGCAGTTGGGCCCCGGGGAGCTGTTTTTT. Translating it yields CASSLGLGGRQLGPGELFF.

This clone ranks as large. The chain is built from TRBV7-2 and TRBJ2-3, with 12 bases matching TRBD2. This CDR3 region has 18 residues. CDR1 and CDR2 from the germline V gene are SGHTA and FQGNSA. V lost 1 base and J lost 5; bases outside the gene matches: 10. CDR3 amino acids: CASSLELPSGRAGDTQYF. The DNA of the CDR3 is TGTGCCAGCAGCTTAGAGTTGCCTAGCGGGAGGGCAGGAGATACGCAGTATTTT.

This clone turned up a few times. The genes are TRBV5-4 and TRBJ2-2; D is possibly TRBD2 (5 bases). Germline V gene lookup returns CDR1 SGHNT and CDR2 YYREEE (reference sequence). Trimming took 5 bases from V and 5 from J, leaving 13 bases between them. The CDR3 loop spans 14 amino acids. This CDR3 is CASSRGQRTGELFF. The CDR3 region has the DNA TGTGCCAGCAGTCGAGGGCAGCGGACCGGGGAGCTGTTTTTT.

This sequence joins TRBV20-1 and TRBJ2-7; 9 bases are shared with TRBD1. Per germline, CDR1 DFQATT and CDR2 SNEGSKA (reference sequence). Germline trimming cut 3 bases from V and 2 bases from J; bases unmatched to any gene: 2. This CDR3 comprises 13 residues. Written as DNA, the CDR3 is TGCAGTGCTAGTTGGACAGGGGCCTACGAGCAGTACTTC. Residues: CSASWTGAYEQYF.

The sample holds one count of this clone. The genes are TRBV10-3 and TRBJ1-1; 7 bases line up with TRBD1. The CDR3 covers 13 residues. The junction had 6 bases not matched to a gene; V was cut back by 4 bases and J by 7 bases. Germline CDR1 ENHRY, CDR2 SYGVKD. This chain's CDR3 is CAISAYGDSEAFF. The CDR3 nucleotides are TGTGCCATCAGTGCCTACGGGGACAGTGAAGCTTTCTTT.

The CDR3 reads CASSPPGSGGYNEQFF. CDR3 DNA sequence: TGTGCCAGCAGCCCCCCTGGGAGCGGGGGATACAATGAGCAGTTCTTC. This sequence joins TRBV9 and TRBJ2-1, with 8 nucleotides matching TRBD2. Germline V gene data show CDR1 as SGDLS and CDR2 as YYNGEE. This CDR3 spans 16 amino acids. The trim removed 4 bases at V and 4 bases at J, leaving 10 bases unmatched.

The chain couples TRBV7-2 to TRBJ1-5; no clear D. The CDR3 runs 13 residues. Germline V gene data show CDR1 as SGHTA and CDR2 as FQGNSA. The ends were cut back, 2 bases at V and 5 bases at J, with 7 bases in the middle. The DNA for the CDR3 is TGTGCCAGCAGCTTATTCCGGGATCAGCCCCAGCATTTT. Translated, it gives CASSLFRDQPQHF.

The sample holds one count of this clone. The J gene is TRBJ2-7, the V gene TRBV19, with 10 positions matching TRBD1. In germline, CDR1 is LNHDA, CDR2 SQIVND (reference sequence). V gave up 3 bases and J gave up 1 base; unmatched junction bases: 3. The CDR3 extends over 15 amino acids. The CDR3: CASSIKGQGSYEQYF. The CDR3 DNA follows: TGTGCCAGTAGTATTAAGGGACAGGGGTCCTACGAGCAGTACTTC.

The chain has TRBV4-1 and TRBJ2-1; possible D gene TRBD2, 6 bases. CDR3 length: 16 residues. Trimming stripped 1 base from V and 7 bases from J, with 17 bases between. CDR1 and CDR2 (germline): MGHRA, YSYEKL. CDR3 bases: TGCGCCAGCAGCCAAGGGACGGGACTGGGTGTTAATGAGCAGTTCTTC. Protein: CASSQGTGLGVNEQFF.